The clone carrying this T cell receptor beta chain was recorded once. Its antigen is as yet unknown. These data belong to a study of cytomegalovirus exposure and HLA in healthy donors. Study-wide points: Sequencing had likely introduced a cluster of highly shared sequence variants as an artifact. A prior analysis recorded that most TCR beta V segments were productive about 87% or about 30% of the time.

The CDR3 has 12 amino acids. Trimming took off 7 bases at V and 7 bases at J, with 11 bases between the two ends. CDR1 is LGHNT and CDR2 is FRNRAP in the germline V gene. Vbeta (60) and Jbeta (13) primers were used in the PCR. This table comes from immunoSEQ multiplex PCR, and its TCRdb copy is limited to in-frame clones, with some not included. The sample contains 160,000 or so clones, 81% of which appear only once. Sequencing input: PBMCs. The gene calls are TRBV12-5 and TRBJ2-1; D unclear. The TCR was taken from a woman aged 45 to 65 in good health and CMV-seronegative. The CDR3 DNA follows: TGTGCTAGTGCCATGTCAGGTAATGAGCAGTTCTTC. Its protein is CASAMSGNEQFF.